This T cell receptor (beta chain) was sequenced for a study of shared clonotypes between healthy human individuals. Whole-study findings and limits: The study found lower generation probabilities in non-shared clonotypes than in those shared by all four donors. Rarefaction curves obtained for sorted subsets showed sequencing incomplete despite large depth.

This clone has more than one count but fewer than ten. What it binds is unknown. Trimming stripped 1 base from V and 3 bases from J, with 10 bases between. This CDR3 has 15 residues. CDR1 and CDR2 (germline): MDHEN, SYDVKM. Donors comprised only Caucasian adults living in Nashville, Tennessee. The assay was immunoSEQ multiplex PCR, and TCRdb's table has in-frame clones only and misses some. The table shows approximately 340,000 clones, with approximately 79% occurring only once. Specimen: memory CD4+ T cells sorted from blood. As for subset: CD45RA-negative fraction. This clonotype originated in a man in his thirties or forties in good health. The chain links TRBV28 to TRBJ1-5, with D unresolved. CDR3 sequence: CASSLLSGSNQPQHF. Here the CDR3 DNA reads TGTGCCAGCAGTTTATTGTCAGGTTCCAATCAGCCCCAGCATTTT.